This T cell receptor beta chain was identified during a study of CD8 T cells in ankylosing spondylitis. This clonotype occurred once. The target antigen is unknown. TCRdb independently ran MiXCR on the 5' RACE reads; one entry per CDR3 protein. Among approximately 180,000 distinct CDR3 sequences listed, about 20% were seen once. The CDR3 has 15 residues. Losses at the gene ends were 5 bases for V and 1 base for J; bases not matched to a gene: 2. Germline CDR1 MNHEY, CDR2 SMNVEV (reference sequence). Findings of the study overall: A number of the motif variants had already been described in reactive arthritis synovial fluid and blood.

Sequenced material: blood, either unsorted or a sorted T cell fraction (not recorded which). This clonotype originated in a male donor aged 10-30 years with ankylosing spondylitis or in good health (not recorded which). The V call is TRBV27, the J call TRBJ2-5, with 12 bases that match TRBD2. The DNA of the CDR3 is TGTGCCAGCAGTGGACTAGCGGGAACCCAAGAGACCCAGTACTTC. Its protein is CASSGLAGTQETQYF.